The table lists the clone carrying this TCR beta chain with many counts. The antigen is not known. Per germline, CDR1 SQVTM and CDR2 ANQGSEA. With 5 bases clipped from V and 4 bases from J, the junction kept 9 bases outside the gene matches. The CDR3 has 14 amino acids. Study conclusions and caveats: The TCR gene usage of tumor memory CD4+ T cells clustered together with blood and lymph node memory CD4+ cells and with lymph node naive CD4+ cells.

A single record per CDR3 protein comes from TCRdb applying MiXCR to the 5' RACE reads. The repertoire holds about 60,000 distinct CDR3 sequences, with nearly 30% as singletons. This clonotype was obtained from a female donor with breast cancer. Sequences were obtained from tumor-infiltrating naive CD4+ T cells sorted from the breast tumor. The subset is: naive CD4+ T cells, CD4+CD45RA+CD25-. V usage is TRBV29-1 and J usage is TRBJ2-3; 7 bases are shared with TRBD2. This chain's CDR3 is CSVPASGVADTQYF. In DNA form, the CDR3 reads TGCAGCGTTCCGGCTAGCGGAGTCGCAGATACGCAGTATTTT.